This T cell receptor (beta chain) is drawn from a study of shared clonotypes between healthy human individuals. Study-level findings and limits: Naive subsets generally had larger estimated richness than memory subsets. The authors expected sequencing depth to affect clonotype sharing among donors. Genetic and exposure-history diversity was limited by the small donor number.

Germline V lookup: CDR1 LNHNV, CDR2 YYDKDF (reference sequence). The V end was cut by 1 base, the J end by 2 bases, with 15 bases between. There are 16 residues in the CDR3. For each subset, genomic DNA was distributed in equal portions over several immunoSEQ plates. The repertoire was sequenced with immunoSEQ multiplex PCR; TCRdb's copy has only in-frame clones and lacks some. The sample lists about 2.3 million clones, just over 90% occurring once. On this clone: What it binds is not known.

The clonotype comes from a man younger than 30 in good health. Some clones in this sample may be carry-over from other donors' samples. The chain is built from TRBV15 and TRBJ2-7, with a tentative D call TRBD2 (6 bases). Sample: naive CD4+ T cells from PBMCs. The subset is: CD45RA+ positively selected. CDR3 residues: CATSRATGTGTYEQYF. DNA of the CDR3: TGTGCCACCAGCAGAGCCACCGGGACTGGCACCTACGAGCAGTACTTC. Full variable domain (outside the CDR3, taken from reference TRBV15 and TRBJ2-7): DAMVIQNPRYQVTQFGKPVTLSCSQTLNHNVMYWYQQKSSQAPKLLFHYYDKDFNNEADTPDNFQSRRPNTSFCFLDIRSPGLGDTAMYLCATSRATGTGTYEQYFGPGTRLTVT.